This T cell receptor beta chain was captured by sequencing in a study of blood T cell repertoires in COVID-19. The CDR3 runs 12 residues. The germline V gene has CDR1 SGHTA and CDR2 FQGNSA. Germline trimming cut 5 bases from V and 8 bases from J; bases unmatched to any gene: 5. Data came from immunoSEQ multiplex PCR; TCRdb stores just in-frame clones and leaves some out. The data contain 650,000 to 800,000 clones, more than 80% of them singletons. The sample was peripheral blood. This clonotype was sampled from a young woman with acute or convalescent COVID-19. The V and J genes are TRBV7-2 and TRBJ1-2; 7 bases align to TRBD1. This CDR3 is CASSAQGVGYTF. For the CDR3, the DNA is TGTGCCAGCAGCGCTCAGGGGGTGGGCTACACCTTC.